This entry describes one TCR beta chain. The repertoire was sequenced with immunoSEQ multiplex PCR; TCRdb's copy has only in-frame clones and lacks some. The sample consists of about 42,000 clones, 88% of them appearing once. V shed 0 bases and J shed 3 bases, with 15 bases lying between them. Germline values: CDR1 LGHNA, CDR2 YSLEER. This CDR3 has 17 residues. The sample is drawn from a study of blood T cell repertoires in COVID-19. Study-wide background: PBMCs, B-cell-depleted T cells, or T cells were the source of the cDNA or gDNA that made up the material.

This chain joins TRBV4-3 and TRBJ2-4; possible D gene TRBD1, 5 bases. Sequencing used peripheral blood. This TCR was recovered from a human donor in a cohort sampled during active COVID-19. The CDR3 reads CASSQDLRVGVKNIQYF. Written as DNA, the CDR3 is TGCGCCAGCAGCCAAGATCTAAGAGTAGGGGTCAAAAACATTCAGTACTTC.